This TCR beta chain was found in a study of molecular identifiers for immune sequencing clone quantification. This clonotype was counted many times. TCRdb independently ran MiXCR on the PCR reads; one entry per CDR3 protein. Of roughly 90,000 distinct CDR3 sequences in the sample, around 25% were seen once. The CDR3 totals 14 residues. Germline assignment: CDR1 LNHNV and CDR2 YYDKDF (reference sequence). Trimming took off 8 bases at V and 0 bases at J, with 11 bases between the two ends. This TCR was recovered from a human donor in good health. Some libraries in this study had Jurkat cell RNA spiked in. The chain links TRBV15 to TRBJ1-3; TRBD1 might be the D (5 bases). Sequencing input: naive CD8+ T cells from blood, with Jurkat cell RNA spiked in. The subset here: FACS-sorted CD8+CD4-CCR7+CD45RA+ naive T cells. CDR3 in amino acids: CATSEGLSGNTIYF. In DNA form, the CDR3 reads TGTGCCACCTCGGAGGGACTCTCTGGAAACACCATATATTTT.